This T cell receptor beta chain was recovered during a study of blood T cell repertoires in COVID-19. Study information: Sample material is recorded as cDNA or gDNA derived from T cells, B-cell-depleted T cells, or PBMCs.

From germline, CDR1 is MDHEN and CDR2 SYDVKM. This CDR3 is built from 15 residues. The V segment lost 3 bases and the J segment 10 bases; nucleotides outside the gene matches: 5. Produced via immunoSEQ multiplex PCR; TCRdb's table is partial and in-frame only. The sample carries approximately 120,000 clones, over 70% recorded once. The sample comprised peripheral blood. J is TRBJ1-6 and V is TRBV28, with 11 bases identical to TRBD1. The source of this sequence is a human donor in a cohort sampled during active or convalescent COVID-19. The CDR3 DNA is TGTGCCAGCAGTTTCCAGGGACAGGGGGGCTCACCCCTCCACTTT. Amino acid sequence: CASSFQGQGGSPLHF.